The T cell receptor (beta chain) described here comes from a study of blood T cell repertoires in COVID-19. Study at large: Donors in the United States, Italy and Spain gave samples during acute or convalescent COVID-19. T cells, B-cell-depleted T cells, or PBMCs supplied cDNA or gDNA.

This CDR3 is built from 15 residues. Trimming cost V 0 bases and J 0 bases, with 8 bases left between them. CDR1 SGHTS and CDR2 YDEGEE come from the germline V gene. Some clones are missing from TCRdb's copy, which holds only in-frame ones; the method was immunoSEQ multiplex PCR. Of more than 250,000 clones listed, approximately 90% are singletons. The chain couples TRBV5-8 to TRBJ2-3; tentatively, D is TRBD1 (5 bases). The sample consisted of PBMCs or T cells enriched from blood (not recorded which). This sequence was found in a woman younger than 45 who had recovered from COVID-19. CDR3 sequence (DNA): TGTGCCAGCAGCTTGGTAGCAGGGAGCACAGATACGCAGTATTTT. This gives the protein CASSLVAGSTDTQYF. The full variable domain, in which reference TRBV5-8 and TRBJ2-3 provide the parts outside the CDR3, is EAGVTQSPTHLIKTRGQQATLRCSPISGHTSVYWYQQALGLGLQFLLWYDEGEERNRGNFPPRFSGRQFPNYSSELNVNALELEDSALYLCASSLVAGSTDTQYFGPGTRLTVL.